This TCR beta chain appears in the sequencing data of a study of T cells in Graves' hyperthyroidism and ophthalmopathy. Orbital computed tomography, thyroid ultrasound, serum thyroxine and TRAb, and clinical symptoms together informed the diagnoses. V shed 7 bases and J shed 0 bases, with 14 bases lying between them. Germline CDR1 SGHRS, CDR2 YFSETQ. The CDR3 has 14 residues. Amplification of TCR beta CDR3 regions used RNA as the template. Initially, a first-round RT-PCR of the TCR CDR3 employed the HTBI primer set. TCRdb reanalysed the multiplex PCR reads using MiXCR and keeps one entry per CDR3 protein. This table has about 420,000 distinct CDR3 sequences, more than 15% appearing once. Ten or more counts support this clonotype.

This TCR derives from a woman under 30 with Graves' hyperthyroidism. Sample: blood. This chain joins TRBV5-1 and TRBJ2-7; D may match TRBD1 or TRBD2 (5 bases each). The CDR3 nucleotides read TGCGCCAGCTCCCCGGGTGGGACCTCCTACGAGCAGTACTTC. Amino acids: CASSPGGTSYEQYF.